This T cell receptor (beta chain) was found in a study of blood T cell repertoires in COVID-19. Overall study: The analysed material was cDNA or gDNA that came from T cells, B-cell-depleted T cells, or PBMCs.

There are 15 residues in the CDR3. J gave up 3 bases and V 0 bases, and 4 bases lay outside the gene matches. CDR1 is SGHRS, CDR2 YFSETQ, per germline. Per the authors' pipeline: Amplifying reference gene primers gave estimates of nucleated cell counts. Clones were sequenced by immunoSEQ multiplex PCR, and TCRdb holds only the in-frame ones, with some missing. V and J calls and clone size are copied from that table; D and trimming were computed from the DNA. Found here are some 210,000 clones, around 90% of them singletons; the top ten hold under 7%. This clone was observed once. The TCR sequence derives from a man aged 55 to 70 who had recovered from COVID-19. Material for sequencing was peripheral blood. The V call is TRBV5-1, the J call TRBJ2-5; TRBD2 matches 8 bases. CDR3 loop: CASSLAGRGEETQYF. The CDR3 DNA follows: TGCGCCAGCAGCTTGGCCGGGAGGGGGGAAGAGACCCAGTACTTC. The whole variable domain, remainder taken from reference TRBV5-1 and TRBJ2-5, is KAGVTQTPRYLIKTRGQQVTLSCSPISGHRSVSWYQQTPGQGLQFLFEYFSETQRNKGNFPGRFSGRQFSNSRSEMNVSTLELGDSALYLCASSLAGRGEETQYFGPGTRLLVL.